The clone carrying this T cell receptor beta chain was picked up many times. Uncontrolled infection, other autoimmune disease, pregnancy or lactation led to exclusion. Out of roughly 9.1 ml of fresh peripheral blood came the PBMCs. The CDR3 sequence is 14 residues long. V gave up 5 bases and J gave up 6 bases; unmatched junction bases: 7. The germline CDR1 and CDR2 sequences are SGHTA and FQGNSA. This entry is derived from a study of T cells in Graves' hyperthyroidism and ophthalmopathy. RNA transcripts were the template for amplifying TCR beta CDR3 regions. Initially, a first-round RT-PCR of the TCR CDR3 employed the HTBI primer set. Each CDR3 protein gets one entry after TCRdb re-called the multiplex PCR reads with MiXCR. In the table there are 600,000 to 650,000 distinct CDR3 sequences, roughly 16% of which are singletons.

Specimen: blood. V gene TRBV7-2 combines with J gene TRBJ2-3; 8 bases align to TRBD2. The sequence was collected from a young woman with Graves' hyperthyroidism. The CDR3 DNA is TGTGCCAGCAGCGACCGGGAGGGGGTGGATACGCAGTATTTT. Its translation: CASSDREGVDTQYF.